This TCR beta chain was captured in a study of cytomegalovirus exposure and HLA in healthy donors. Study information: Both the approximately 120 validation repertoires and the roughly 640 first-cohort repertoires used the same platform, as reported by a later analysis. Study-wide points: Overall, approximately 150 TCR beta chains were annotated as cytomegalovirus-associated. Specificity of a few CMV-associated chains for CMV antigens was verified in vitro.

Clones were read by immunoSEQ multiplex PCR, and TCRdb kept only the in-frame ones, dropping some. The sample consists of tens of thousands of clones, 85% of them appearing once. Notes on this clone: Its antigen remains unknown.

Per the germline V gene, CDR1 is LGHNA and CDR2 is YSLEER. This CDR3 spans 16 amino acids. Trimming at V came to 0 bases and at J to 5 bases, leaving 2 bases not matched to a gene. Sample: PBMCs. The chain links TRBV4-3 to TRBJ2-5, with 14 nucleotides matching TRBD2. The clonotype originates from a man aged 25-45 years in good health and CMV-seronegative. The CDR3: CASSQDGTSGSETQYF. CDR3 coding DNA: TGCGCCAGCAGCCAAGATGGGACTAGCGGGAGCGAGACCCAGTACTTC.